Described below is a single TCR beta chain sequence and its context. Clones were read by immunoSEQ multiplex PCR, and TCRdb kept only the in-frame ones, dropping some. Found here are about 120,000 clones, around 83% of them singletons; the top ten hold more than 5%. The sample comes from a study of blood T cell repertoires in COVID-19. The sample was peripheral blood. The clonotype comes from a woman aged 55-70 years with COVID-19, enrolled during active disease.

The CDR3 is CASGLDQNSPLHF. The CDR3 region has the DNA TGTGCCAGCGGTTTGGATCAAAATTCACCCCTCCACTTT. The chain combines TRBV5-4 with TRBJ1-6; no firm D call. The V end lost 7 bases, the J end lost 7 bases, and 12 bases lay between the germline ends. CDR3 length: 13 residues. The germline CDR1 and CDR2 sequences are SGHNT and YYREEE (reference sequence).